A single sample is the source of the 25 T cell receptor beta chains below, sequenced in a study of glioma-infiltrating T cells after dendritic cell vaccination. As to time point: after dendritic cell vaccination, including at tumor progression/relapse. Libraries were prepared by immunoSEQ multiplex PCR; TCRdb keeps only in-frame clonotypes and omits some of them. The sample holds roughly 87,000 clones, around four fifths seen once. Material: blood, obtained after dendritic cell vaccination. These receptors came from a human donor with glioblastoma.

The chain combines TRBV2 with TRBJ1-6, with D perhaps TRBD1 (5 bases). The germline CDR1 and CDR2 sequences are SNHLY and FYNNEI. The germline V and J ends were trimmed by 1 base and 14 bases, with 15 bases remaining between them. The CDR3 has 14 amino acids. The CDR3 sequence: CASSEEAAVRALHF. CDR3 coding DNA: TGTGCCAGCAGTGAAGAGGCGGCGGTCAGGGCCCTCCACTTT. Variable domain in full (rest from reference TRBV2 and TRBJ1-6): EPEVTQTPSHQVTQMGQEVILRCVPISNHLYFYWYRQILGQKVEFLVSFYNNEISEKSEIFDDQFSVERPDGSNFTLKIRSTKLEDSAMYFCASSEEAAVRALHFGNGTRLTVT.

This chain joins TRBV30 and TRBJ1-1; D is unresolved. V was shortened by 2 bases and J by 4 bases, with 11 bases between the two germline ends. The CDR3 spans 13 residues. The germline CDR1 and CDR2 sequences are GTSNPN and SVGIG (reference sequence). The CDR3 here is CAWSTARITEAFF. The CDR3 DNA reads TGTGCCTGGAGTACCGCCAGGATCACTGAAGCTTTCTTT.

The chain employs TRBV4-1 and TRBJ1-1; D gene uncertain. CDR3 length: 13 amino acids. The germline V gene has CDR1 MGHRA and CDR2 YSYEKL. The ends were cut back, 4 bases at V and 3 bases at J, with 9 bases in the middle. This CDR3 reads CASSREEDTEAFF. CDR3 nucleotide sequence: TGCGCCAGCAGCCGGGAGGAGGACACTGAAGCTTTCTTT.

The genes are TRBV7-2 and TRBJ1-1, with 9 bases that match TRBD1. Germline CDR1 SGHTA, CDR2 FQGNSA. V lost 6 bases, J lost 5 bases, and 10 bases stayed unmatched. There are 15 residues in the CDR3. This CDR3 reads CASRLTGGAGTEAFF. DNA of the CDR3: TGTGCCAGCAGGCTTACAGGGGGCGCGGGTACTGAAGCTTTCTTT.

The CDR3 DNA reads as TGTGCCATCAGTTATGGCGGGGGGTCCGGAGAGCAGTACTTC. It translates to CAISYGGGSGEQYF. The chain uses TRBV10-3 and TRBJ2-7; 8 nucleotides match TRBD2. With 5 bases clipped from V and 7 bases from J, the junction kept 10 bases outside the gene matches. This CDR3 has 14 amino acids. Per germline, CDR1 ENHRY and CDR2 SYGVKD.

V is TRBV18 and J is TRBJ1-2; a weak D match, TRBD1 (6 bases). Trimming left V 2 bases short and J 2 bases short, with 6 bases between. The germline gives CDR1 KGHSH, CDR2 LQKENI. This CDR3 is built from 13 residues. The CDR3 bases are TGTGCCAGCTCACCAGGACAGAACTATGGCTACACCTTC. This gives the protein CASSPGQNYGYTF.

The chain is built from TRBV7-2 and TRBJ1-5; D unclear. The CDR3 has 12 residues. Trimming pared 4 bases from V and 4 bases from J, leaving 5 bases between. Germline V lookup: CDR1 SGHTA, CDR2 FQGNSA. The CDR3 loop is CASSSLNQPQHF. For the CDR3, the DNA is TGTGCCAGCAGCTCTCTAAATCAGCCCCAGCATTTT.

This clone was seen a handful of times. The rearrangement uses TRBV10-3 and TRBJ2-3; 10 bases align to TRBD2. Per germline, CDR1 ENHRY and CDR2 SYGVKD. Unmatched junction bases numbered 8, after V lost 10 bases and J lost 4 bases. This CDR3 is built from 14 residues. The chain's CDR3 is CATGESGRADTQYF. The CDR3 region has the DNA TGTGCCACGGGAGAGAGCGGGAGGGCAGATACGCAGTATTTT.

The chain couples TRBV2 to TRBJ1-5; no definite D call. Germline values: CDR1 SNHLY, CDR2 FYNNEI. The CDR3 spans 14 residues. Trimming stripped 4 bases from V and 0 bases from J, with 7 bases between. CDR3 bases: TGTGCCAGCAGTGCCCCCCATAGCAATCAGCCCCAGCATTTT. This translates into CASSAPHSNQPQHF.

The CDR3 reads CSARTSGENTGELFF. CDR3 DNA sequence: TGCAGCGCCCGGACTAGCGGGGAGAACACCGGGGAGCTGTTTTTT. The chain is built from TRBV29-1 and TRBJ2-2, with 12 nucleotides matching TRBD2. Germline CDR1 reads SQVTM; CDR2 reads ANQGSEA. The V gene end was trimmed by 7 bases and the J gene end by 1 base; junction bases not matched to a gene: 4. The CDR3 sequence is 15 residues long.

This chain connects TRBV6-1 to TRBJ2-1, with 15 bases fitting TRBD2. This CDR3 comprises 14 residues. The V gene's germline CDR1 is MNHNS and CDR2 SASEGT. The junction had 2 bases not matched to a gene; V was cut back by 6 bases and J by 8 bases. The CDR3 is CASSGLAGGDEQFF. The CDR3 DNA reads TGTGCCAGCAGCGGACTAGCGGGGGGGGATGAGCAGTTCTTC.

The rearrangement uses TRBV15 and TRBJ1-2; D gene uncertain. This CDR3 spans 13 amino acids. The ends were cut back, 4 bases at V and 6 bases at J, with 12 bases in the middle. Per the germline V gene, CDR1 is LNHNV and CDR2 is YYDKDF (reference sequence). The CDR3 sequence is CATSTGRKDGYTF. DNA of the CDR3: TGTGCCACCAGCACAGGAAGAAAGGATGGCTACACCTTC.

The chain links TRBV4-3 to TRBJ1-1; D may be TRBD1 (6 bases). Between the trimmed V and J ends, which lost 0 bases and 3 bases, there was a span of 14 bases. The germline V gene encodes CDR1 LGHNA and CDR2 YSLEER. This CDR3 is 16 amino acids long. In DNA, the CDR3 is TGCGCCAGCAGCCAAGATAACAGGGCGCGGGACACTGAAGCTTTCTTT. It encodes CASSQDNRARDTEAFF.

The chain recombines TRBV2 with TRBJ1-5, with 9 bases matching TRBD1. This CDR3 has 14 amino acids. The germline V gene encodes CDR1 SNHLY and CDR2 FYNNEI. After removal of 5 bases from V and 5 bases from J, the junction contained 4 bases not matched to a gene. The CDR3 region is CASSLGQGYQPQHF. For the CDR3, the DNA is TGTGCCAGCAGTCTGGGACAGGGCTATCAGCCCCAGCATTTT. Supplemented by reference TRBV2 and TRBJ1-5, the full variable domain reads EPEVTQTPSHQVTQMGQEVILRCVPISNHLYFYWYRQILGQKVEFLVSFYNNEISEKSEIFDDQFSVERPDGSNFTLKIRSTKLEDSAMYFCASSLGQGYQPQHFGDGTRLSIL.

In DNA form, the CDR3 reads TGTGCCTGGAGTCGCCCAGGGTTATCTGGAAACACCATATATTTT. Translating gives CAWSRPGLSGNTIYF. The chain combines TRBV30 with TRBJ1-3, with D maybe TRBD1 (5 bases). The V gene's germline CDR1 is GTSNPN and CDR2 SVGIG (reference sequence). The CDR3 consists of 15 residues. Trimming shortened V by 2 bases and J by 1 base, and 12 bases separated the two germline ends. The entire variable domain, with the rest obtained from reference TRBV30 and TRBJ1-3, is as follows: SQTIHQWPATLVQPVGSPLSLECTVEGTSNPNLYWYRQAAGRGLQLLFYSVGIGQISSEVPQNLSASRPQDRQFILSSKKLLLSDSGFYLCAWSRPGLSGNTIYFGEGSWLTVV.

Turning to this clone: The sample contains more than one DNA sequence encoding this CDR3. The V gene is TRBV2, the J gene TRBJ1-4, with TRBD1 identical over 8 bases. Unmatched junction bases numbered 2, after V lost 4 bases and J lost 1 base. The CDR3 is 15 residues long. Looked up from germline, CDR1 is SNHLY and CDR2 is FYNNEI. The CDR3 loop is CASSGRGQTNEKLFF. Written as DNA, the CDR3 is TGTGCCAGCAGTGGCAGGGGGCAAACTAATGAAAAACTGTTTTTT.

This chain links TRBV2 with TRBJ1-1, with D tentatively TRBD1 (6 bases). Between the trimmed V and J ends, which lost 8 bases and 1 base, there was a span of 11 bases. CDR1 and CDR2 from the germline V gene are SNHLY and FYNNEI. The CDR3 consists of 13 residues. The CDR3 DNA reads TGTGCCAGCGTTGGACAGCAGAACACTGAAGCTTTCTTT. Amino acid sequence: CASVGQQNTEAFF.

CDR3 sequence reads: CASSSGPPYGYTF. For the CDR3, the DNA is TGCGCCAGCAGCAGCGGACCGCCCTATGGCTACACCTTC. The chain is built from TRBV5-1 and TRBJ1-2; D unresolved. This CDR3 contains 13 residues. Germline V CDR1 and CDR2: SGHRS, YFSETQ. With 4 bases removed from V and 4 bases from J, the gap between germline ends came to 11 bases.

The CDR3 sequence is CASSLRGARTDTQYF. The CDR3 DNA sequence: TGTGCCAGCAGCTTACGGGGGGCGCGGACAGATACGCAGTATTTT. This sequence joins TRBV7-3 and TRBJ2-3, with a tentative D call TRBD2 (7 bases). The V end lost 2 bases, the J end lost 3 bases, and 12 bases lay between the germline ends. From germline, CDR1 is SGHTA and CDR2 FQGTGA. There are 15 residues in the CDR3. Full variable domain (outside the CDR3, taken from reference TRBV7-3 and TRBJ2-3): GAGVSQTPSNKVTEKGKYVELRCDPISGHTALYWYRQSLGQGPEFLIYFQGTGAADDSGLPNDRFFAVRPEGSVSTLKIQRTERGDSAVYLCASSLRGARTDTQYFGPGTRLTVL.

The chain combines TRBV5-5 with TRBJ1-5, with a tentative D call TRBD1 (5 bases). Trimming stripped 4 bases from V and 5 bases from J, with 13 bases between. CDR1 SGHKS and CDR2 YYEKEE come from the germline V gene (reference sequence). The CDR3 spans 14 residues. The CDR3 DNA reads TGTGCCAGCAGCCGGAGGGACGGGGATCAGCCCCAGCATTTT. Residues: CASSRRDGDQPQHF.

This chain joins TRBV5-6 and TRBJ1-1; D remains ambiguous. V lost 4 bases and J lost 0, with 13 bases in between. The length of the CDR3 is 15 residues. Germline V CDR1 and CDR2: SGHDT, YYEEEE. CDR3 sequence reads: CASSLRRVLNTEAFF. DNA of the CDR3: TGTGCCAGCAGCCTCCGGCGGGTTTTGAACACTGAAGCTTTCTTT.

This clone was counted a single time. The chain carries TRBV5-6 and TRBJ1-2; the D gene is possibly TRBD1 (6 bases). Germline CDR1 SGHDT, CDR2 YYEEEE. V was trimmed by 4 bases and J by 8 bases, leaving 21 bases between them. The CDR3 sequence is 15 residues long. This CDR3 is CASSRPTQGRGGYTF. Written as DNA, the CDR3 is TGTGCCAGCAGCCGACCCACCCAGGGGAGAGGAGGCTACACCTTC.

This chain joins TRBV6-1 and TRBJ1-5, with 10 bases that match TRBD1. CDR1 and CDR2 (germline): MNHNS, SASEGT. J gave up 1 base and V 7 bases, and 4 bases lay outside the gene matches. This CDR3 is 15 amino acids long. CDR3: CASTRTGGSNQPQHF. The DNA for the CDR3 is TGTGCCAGCACCAGGACAGGGGGGAGCAATCAGCCCCAGCATTTT.

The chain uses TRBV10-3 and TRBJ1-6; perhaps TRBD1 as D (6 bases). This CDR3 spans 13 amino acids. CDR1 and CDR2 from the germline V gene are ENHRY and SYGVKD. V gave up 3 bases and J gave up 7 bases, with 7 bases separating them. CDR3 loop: CAISDDRNSPLHF. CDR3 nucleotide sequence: TGTGCCATCAGTGACGACAGGAATTCACCCCTCCACTTT.

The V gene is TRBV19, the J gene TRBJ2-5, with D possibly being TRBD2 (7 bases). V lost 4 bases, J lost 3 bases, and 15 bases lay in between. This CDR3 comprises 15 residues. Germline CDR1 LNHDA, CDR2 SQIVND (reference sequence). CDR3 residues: CASSRGRLAEETQYF. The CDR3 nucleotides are TGTGCCAGTAGTAGGGGGCGGCTAGCGGAAGAGACCCAGTACTTC.